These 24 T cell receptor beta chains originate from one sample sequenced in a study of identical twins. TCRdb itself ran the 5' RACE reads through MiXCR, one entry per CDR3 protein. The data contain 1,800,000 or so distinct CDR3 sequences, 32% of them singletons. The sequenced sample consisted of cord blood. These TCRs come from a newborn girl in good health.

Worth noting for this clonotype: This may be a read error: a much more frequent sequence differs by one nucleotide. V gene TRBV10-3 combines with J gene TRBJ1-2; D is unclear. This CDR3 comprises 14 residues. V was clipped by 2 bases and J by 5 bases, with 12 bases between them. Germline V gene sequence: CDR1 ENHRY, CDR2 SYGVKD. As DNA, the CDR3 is TGTGCCATCAGTGAGGTATACGGGGAATATGGCTACACCTTC. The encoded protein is CAISEVYGEYGYTF.

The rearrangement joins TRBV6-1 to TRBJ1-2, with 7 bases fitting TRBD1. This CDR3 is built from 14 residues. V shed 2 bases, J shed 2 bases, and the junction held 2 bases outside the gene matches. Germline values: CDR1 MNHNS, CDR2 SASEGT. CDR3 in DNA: TGTGCCAGCAGTGAATGGACAGGAAACTATGGCTACACCTTC. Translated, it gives CASSEWTGNYGYTF.

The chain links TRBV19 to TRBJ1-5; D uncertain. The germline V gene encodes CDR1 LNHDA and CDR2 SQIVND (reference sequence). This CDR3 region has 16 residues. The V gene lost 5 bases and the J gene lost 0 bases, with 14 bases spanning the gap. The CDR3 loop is CASSPAQPCSNQPQHF. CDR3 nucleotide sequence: TGTGCCAGTAGTCCCGCCCAACCTTGTAGCAATCAGCCCCAGCATTTT.

The CDR3 loop reads CASKIGLQGRLKAFF. CDR3 DNA: TGTGCCAGCAAGATCGGTCTACAGGGGCGGTTAAAAGCTTTCTTT. J is TRBJ1-1 and V is TRBV6-6; 7 nucleotides match TRBD1. J gave up 9 bases and V 7 bases, and 17 bases lay outside the gene matches. This CDR3 has 15 residues. The V gene's germline CDR1 is MNHNY and CDR2 SVGAGI (reference sequence).

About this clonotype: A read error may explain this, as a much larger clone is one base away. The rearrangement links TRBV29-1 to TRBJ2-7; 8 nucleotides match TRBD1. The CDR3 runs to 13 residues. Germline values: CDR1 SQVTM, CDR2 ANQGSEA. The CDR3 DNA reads TGCAGCGTCCGCGACAGGGGTAACTACGAGCAGCACTTC. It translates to CSVRDRGNYEQHF.

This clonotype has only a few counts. CDR3 coding DNA: TGTGCCAGCAGTTTAGGCGGGGGTGGGTCACCCCTCCACTTT. Amino acids: CASSLGGGGSPLHF. The chain combines TRBV12-3 or TRBV12-4 with TRBJ1-6; a weak D match, TRBD1 (5 bases). Trimming took off 1 base at V and 10 bases at J, with 11 bases between the two ends. This CDR3 is built from 14 residues.

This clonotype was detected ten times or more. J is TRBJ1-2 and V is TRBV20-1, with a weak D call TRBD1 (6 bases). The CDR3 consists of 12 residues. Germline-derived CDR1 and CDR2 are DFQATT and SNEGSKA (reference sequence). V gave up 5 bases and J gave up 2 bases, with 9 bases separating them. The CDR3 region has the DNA TGCAGTGCTTCCGGGACAAACTATGGCTACACCTTC. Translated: CSASGTNYGYTF.

CDR3 in DNA: TGTGCCACCAGTGACCCCCGGGTTAGCGGGAGAGCGCATGAGCAGTTCTTC. It translates to CATSDPRVSGRAHEQFF. The rearrangement uses TRBV24-1 and TRBJ2-1; 9 bases are shared with TRBD2. The CDR3 has 17 amino acids. Germline CDR1 reads KGHDR; CDR2 reads SFDVKD. V shed 4 bases and J 8 bases; nucleotides not matched to a gene: 14.

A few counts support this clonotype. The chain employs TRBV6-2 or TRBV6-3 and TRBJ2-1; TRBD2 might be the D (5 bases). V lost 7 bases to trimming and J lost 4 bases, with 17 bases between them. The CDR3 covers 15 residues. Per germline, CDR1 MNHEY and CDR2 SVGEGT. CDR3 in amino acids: CASTLGSLRYNEQFF. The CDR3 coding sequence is TGTGCCAGCACCCTAGGGAGCCTCAGATACAATGAGCAGTTCTTC.

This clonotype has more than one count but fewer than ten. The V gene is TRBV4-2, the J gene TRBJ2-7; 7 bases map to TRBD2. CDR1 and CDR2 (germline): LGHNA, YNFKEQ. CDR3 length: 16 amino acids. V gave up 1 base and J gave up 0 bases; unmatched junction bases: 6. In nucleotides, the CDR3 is TGTGCCAGCAGCCAAGGCGGGACTAAAAGCTCCTACGAGCAGTACTTC. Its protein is CASSQGGTKSSYEQYF.

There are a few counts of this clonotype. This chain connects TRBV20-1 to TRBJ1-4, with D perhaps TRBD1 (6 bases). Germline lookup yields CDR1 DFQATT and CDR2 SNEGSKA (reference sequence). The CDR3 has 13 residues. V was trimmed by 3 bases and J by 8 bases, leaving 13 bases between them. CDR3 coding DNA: TGCAGTGCTAGTAAACAGGGTGGCGAAAAACTGTTTTTT. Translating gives CSASKQGGEKLFF.

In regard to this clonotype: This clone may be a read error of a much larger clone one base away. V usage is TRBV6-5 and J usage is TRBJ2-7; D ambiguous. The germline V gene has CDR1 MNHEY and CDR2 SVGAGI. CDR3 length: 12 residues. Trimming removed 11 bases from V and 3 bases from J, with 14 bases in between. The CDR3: CAVTSPGYEQYF. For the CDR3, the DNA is TGTGCCGTGACTTCCCCCGGCTACGAGCAGTACTTC.

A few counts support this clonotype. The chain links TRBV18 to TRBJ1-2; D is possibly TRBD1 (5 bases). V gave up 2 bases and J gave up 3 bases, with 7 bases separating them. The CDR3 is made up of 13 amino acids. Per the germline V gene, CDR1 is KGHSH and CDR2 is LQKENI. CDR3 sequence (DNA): TGTGCCAGCTCACCAGCAGGGCACTATGGCTACACCTTC. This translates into CASSPAGHYGYTF.

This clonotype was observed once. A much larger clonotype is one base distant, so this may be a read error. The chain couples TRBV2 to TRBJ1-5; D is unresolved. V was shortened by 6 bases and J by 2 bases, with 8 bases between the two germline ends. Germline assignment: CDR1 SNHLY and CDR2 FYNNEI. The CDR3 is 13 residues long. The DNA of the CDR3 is TGTGCCAGCAGAGAGGAGGGCAATCAGCCCCAGCATTTT. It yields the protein CASREEGNQPQHF.

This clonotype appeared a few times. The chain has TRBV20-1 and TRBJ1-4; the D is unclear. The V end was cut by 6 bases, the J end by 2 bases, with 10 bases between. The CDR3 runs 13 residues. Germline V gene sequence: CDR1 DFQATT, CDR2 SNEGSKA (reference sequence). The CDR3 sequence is CSAKGDTNEKLFF. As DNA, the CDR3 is TGCAGTGCCAAGGGCGACACTAATGAAAAACTGTTTTTT.

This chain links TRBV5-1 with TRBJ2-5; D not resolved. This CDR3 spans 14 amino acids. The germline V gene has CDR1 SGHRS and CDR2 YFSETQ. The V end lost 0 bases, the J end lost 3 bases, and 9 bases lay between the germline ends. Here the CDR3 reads CASSLALKKETQYF. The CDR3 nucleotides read TGCGCCAGCAGCTTGGCACTAAAAAAAGAGACCCAGTACTTC.

CDR3 DNA: TGTGCCAGCACATCCAGGGGTTCGGGCGCAGATACGCAGTATTTT. Translated: CASTSRGSGADTQYF. This sequence joins TRBV2 and TRBJ2-3; a weak D match, TRBD1 (6 bases). Germline CDR1 is SNHLY and CDR2 is FYNNEI. Trimming took off 7 bases at V and 4 bases at J, with 18 bases between the two ends. CDR3 size: 15 residues.

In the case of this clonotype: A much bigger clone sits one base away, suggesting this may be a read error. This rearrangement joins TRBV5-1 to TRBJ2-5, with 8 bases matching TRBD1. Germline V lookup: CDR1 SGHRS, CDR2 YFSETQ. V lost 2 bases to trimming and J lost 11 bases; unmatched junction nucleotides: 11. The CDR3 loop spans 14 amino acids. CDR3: CASSLPTGDNEQYF. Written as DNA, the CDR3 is TGCGCCAGCAGCTTACCGACAGGGGACAATGAGCAGTACTTC.

The CDR3 is CSATTGRNSPLHF. The CDR3 DNA is TGCAGTGCTACGACAGGGCGGAATTCACCCCTCCACTTT. The V and J genes are TRBV20-1 and TRBJ1-6, with 7 positions matching TRBD1. This CDR3 has 13 residues. V lost 4 bases, J lost 7 bases, and 4 bases stayed unmatched. In germline, CDR1 is DFQATT, CDR2 SNEGSKA (reference sequence).

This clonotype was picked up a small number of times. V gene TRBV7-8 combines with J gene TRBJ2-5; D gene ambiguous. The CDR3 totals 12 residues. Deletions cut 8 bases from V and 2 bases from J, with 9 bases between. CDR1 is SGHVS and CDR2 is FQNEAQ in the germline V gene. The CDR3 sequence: CASLALQETQYF. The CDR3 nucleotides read TGTGCCAGCTTGGCGCTACAAGAGACCCAGTACTTC.

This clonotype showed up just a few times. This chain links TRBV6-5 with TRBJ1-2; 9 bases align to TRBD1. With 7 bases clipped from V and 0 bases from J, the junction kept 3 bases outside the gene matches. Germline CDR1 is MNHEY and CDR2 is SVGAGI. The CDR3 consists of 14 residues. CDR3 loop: CASTRQGANYGYTF. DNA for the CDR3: TGTGCCAGCACGCGACAGGGGGCTAACTATGGCTACACCTTC.

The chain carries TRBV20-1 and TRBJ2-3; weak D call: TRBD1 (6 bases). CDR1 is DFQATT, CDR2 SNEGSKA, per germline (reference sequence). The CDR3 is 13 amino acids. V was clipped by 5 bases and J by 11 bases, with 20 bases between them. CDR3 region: CSALGQNHNEQYF. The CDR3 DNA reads TGCAGTGCTCTCGGACAGAACCACAATGAGCAGTATTTT.

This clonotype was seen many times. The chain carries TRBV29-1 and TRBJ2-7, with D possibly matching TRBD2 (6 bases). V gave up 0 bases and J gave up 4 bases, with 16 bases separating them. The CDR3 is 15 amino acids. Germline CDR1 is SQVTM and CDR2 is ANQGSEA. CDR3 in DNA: TGCAGCGTTGAAGATGGAGGGTCAGAACGGTACGAGCAGTACTTC. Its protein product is CSVEDGGSERYEQYF.

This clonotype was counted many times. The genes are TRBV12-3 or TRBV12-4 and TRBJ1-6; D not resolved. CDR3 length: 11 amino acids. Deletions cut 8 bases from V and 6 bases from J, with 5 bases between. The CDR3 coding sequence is TGTGCCAGCGGGTCTAATTCACCCCTCCACTTT. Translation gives CASGSNSPLHF.